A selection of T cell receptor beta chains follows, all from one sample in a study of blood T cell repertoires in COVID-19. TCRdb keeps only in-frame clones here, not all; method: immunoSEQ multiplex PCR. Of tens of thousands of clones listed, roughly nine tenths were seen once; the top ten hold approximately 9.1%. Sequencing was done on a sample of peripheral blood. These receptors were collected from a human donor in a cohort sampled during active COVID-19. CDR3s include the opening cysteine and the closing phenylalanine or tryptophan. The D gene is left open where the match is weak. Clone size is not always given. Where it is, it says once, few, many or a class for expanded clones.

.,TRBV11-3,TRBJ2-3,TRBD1,CASSLEGQGHTDTQYF,TGTGCCAGCAGCTTAGAGGGACAGGGCCACACAGATACGCAGTATTTT
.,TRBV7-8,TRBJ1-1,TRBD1,CASSPVGRQGGNTEAFF,TGTGCCAGCAGCCCCGTCGGACGTCAGGGGGGAAACACTGAAGCTTTCTTT
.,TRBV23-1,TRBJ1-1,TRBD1,CASSQSTTGTGKVGTEAFF,TGCGCCAGCAGTCAATCGACCACCGGGACAGGGAAAGTAGGGACTGAAGCTTTCTTT
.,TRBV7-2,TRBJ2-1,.,CASSLFADEQFF,TGTGCCAGCAGCTTATTCGCAGATGAGCAGTTCTTC
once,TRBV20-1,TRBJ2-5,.,CSASLGSVGGETQYF,TGCAGTGCTAGTTTGGGTAGCGTGGGGGGAGAGACCCAGTACTTC
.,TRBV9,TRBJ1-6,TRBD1,CASSVTPTGGAMGSYNSPLHF,TGTGCCAGCAGCGTAACCCCGACAGGGGGCGCGATGGGATCCTATAATTCACCCCTCCACTTT
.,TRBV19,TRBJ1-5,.,CASSNRENNQPQHF,TGTGCCAGTAGTAACCGGGAGAACAATCAGCCCCAGCATTTT
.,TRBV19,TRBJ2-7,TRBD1,CASSIDPDRAGEQYF,TGTGCCAGTAGTATAGATCCCGACAGGGCAGGCGAGCAGTACTTC
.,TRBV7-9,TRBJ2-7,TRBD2,CASSLGLSGSLEQYF,TGTGCCAGCAGCCTCGGACTAAGCGGGAGTCTCGAGCAGTACTTC
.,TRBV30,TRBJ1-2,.,CAWSAQGRDYGYTF,TGTGCCTGGAGTGCCCAGGGGCGAGACTATGGCTACACCTTC
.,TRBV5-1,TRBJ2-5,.,CASSQGSQSETQYF,TGCGCCAGCTCGCAGGGTAGTCAGTCAGAGACCCAGTACTTC
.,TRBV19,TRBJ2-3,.,CASSIAGETDTQYF,TGTGCCAGTAGTATCGCAGGGGAGACAGATACGCAGTATTTT
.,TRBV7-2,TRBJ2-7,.,CASSLTGPYEQYF,TGTGCCAGCAGCTTGACAGGACCCTACGAGCAGTACTTC
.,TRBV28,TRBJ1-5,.,CASTVPGGNQPQHF,TGTGCCAGCACCGTCCCCGGGGGGAATCAGCCCCAGCATTTT
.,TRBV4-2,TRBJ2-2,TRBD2,CASSQRGGWAGELFF,TGTGCCAGCAGCCAACGCGGGGGTTGGGCCGGGGAGCTGTTTTTT
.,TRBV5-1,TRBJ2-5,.,CASTGIGARQETQYF,TGCGCCAGCACCGGAATAGGGGCGCGTCAAGAGACCCAGTACTTC
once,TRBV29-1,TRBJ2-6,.,CSVGRSGANVLTF,TGCAGCGTGGGGAGATCTGGGGCCAACGTCCTGACTTTC
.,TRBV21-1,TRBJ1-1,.,CASSKDGQGKAFF,TGTGCCAGCAGCAAAGATGGACAGGGTAAAGCTTTCTTT
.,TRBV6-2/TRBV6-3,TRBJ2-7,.,CASSSRDSYEQYF,TGTGCCAGCAGTTCCCGGGACTCCTACGAGCAGTACTTC
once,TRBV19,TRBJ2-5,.,CASGQVETQYF,TGTGCCAGTGGGCAGGTTGAGACCCAGTACTTC
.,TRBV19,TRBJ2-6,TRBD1,CASSIGTGAGANVLTF,TGTGCCAGTAGTATAGGGACAGGGGCTGGGGCCAACGTCCTGACTTTC
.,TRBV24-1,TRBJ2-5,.,CATSDSSGLGETQYF,TGTGCCACCAGTGATTCATCAGGGTTGGGGGAGACCCAGTACTTC
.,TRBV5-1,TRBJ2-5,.,CASSSGFGETQYF,TGCGCCAGCAGCTCAGGGTTTGGGGAGACCCAGTACTTC
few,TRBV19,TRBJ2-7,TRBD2,CATAGASGISYEQYF,TGTGCCACCGCTGGAGCTAGCGGAATCTCCTACGAGCAGTACTTC
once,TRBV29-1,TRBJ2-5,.,CSAGGGSEETQYF,TGCAGCGCCGGAGGAGGGTCGGAAGAGACCCAGTACTTC
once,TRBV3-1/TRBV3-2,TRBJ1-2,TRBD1,CASSRSDRVNHYGYTF,TGTGCCAGCAGCCGAAGCGACAGGGTCAACCACTATGGCTACACCTTC
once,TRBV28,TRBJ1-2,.,CATQGLSYGYTF,TGTGCCACACAGGGTTTGAGCTATGGCTACACCTTC
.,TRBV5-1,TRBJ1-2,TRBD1,CASSLTGTGVDYGYTF,TGCGCCAGCAGCTTAACCGGGACAGGGGTCGACTATGGCTACACCTTC
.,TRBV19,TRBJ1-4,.,CASSRRGRGEKLFF,TGTGCCAGTAGTAGAAGAGGTCGGGGTGAAAAACTGTTTTTT
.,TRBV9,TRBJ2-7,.,CASIHSVPLYEQYF,TGTGCCAGCATCCATTCGGTTCCGCTCTACGAGCAGTACTTC
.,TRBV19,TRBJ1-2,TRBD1,CASSLRDRDYGYTF,TGTGCCAGTAGTCTCCGGGACAGGGACTATGGCTACACCTTC
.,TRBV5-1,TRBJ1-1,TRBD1,CASSLSGQGALEAFF,TGCGCCAGCAGCCTTTCGGGACAGGGGGCCCTTGAAGCTTTCTTT
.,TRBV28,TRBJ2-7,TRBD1,CASHGGQGPGEQYF,TGTGCCAGCCACGGTGGACAGGGACCAGGCGAGCAGTACTTC
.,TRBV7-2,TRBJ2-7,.,CASSLARLYEQYF,TGTGCCAGCAGCTTAGCGCGGTTATACGAGCAGTACTTC
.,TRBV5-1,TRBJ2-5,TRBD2,CASSLALASGQETQYF,TGCGCCAGCAGCTTGGCCTTGGCTAGCGGGCAAGAGACCCAGTACTTC
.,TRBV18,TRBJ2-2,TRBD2,CASSLRTSGNTGELFF,TGTGCCAGCTCACTACGGACTAGCGGGAACACCGGGGAGCTGTTTTTT
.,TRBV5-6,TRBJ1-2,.,CASSLYIPGVYGYTF,TGTGCCAGCAGCTTGTATATCCCGGGGGTCTATGGCTACACCTTC
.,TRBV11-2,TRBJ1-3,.,CASSLAPNRVGNTIYF,TGTGCCAGCAGCTTAGCACCCAACAGGGTTGGAAACACCATATATTTT
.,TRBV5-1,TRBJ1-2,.,CASRQQENYGYTF,TGCGCCAGCAGACAACAGGAAAACTATGGCTACACCTTC
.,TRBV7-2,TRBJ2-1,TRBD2,CASSLIGLGPSSYNEQFF,TGTGCCAGCAGCTTAATCGGACTAGGCCCAAGCTCCTACAATGAGCAGTTCTTC
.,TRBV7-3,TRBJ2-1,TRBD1,CASSPAGTGRPNEQFF,TGTGCCAGCAGCCCCGCCGGGACAGGGAGACCCAATGAGCAGTTCTTC
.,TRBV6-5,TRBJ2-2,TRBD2,CASRGLGNTGELFF,TGTGCCAGCAGGGGACTAGGGAACACCGGGGAGCTGTTTTTT
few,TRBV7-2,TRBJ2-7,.,CASSLDSLSYEQYF,TGTGCCAGCAGTTTAGACAGCCTCTCCTACGAGCAGTACTTC
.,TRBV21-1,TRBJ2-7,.,CASSMDRGKAYEQYF,TGTGCCAGCAGCATGGACAGGGGCAAAGCCTACGAGCAGTACTTC
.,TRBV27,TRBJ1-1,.,CASGAGSGTEAFF,TGTGCCAGCGGTGCCGGGTCGGGAACTGAAGCTTTCTTT
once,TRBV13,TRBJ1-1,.,CASSPPPGNTEAFF,TGTGCCAGCAGCCCACCCCCCGGGAACACTGAAGCTTTCTTT
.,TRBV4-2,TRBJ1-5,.,CASSQDGGRFNQPQHF,TGTGCCAGCAGCCAAGATGGGGGCAGATTCAATCAGCCCCAGCATTTT
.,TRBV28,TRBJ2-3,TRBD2,CASNGSGRLGDTQYF,TGTGCCAGCAACGGTAGCGGGAGGTTGGGAGATACGCAGTATTTT